This T cell receptor beta chain was found in a study of T cells in localized non-small cell lung cancer. Findings and limits, study-wide: In adjacent lung appeared a median around 59 of the top 100 tumor clones. Maximal T cell clonality occurred in uninvolved adjacent lung, with tumor ranking below it. Longer overall survival was associated with a higher density of T cells in the blood.

As for this clone: Its antigen is still unknown.

The repertoire was sequenced with immunoSEQ multiplex PCR; TCRdb's copy has only in-frame clones and lacks some. This table holds 35,000 to 50,000 clones, around 79% found once. The specimen comprised PBMCs, sampled before any cancer treatment. The receptor comes from a woman aged 35 to 70 with stage II squamous cell lung carcinoma.

CDR3 protein: CASSTASGDISDTQYF. The DNA of the CDR3 is TGTGCCAGCTCGACGGCTAGCGGGGATATCTCAGATACGCAGTATTTT. The genes are TRBV9 and TRBJ2-3, with TRBD2 matching over 9 bases. The CDR3 length is 16 residues. V trimming: 7 bases; J trimming: 4 bases; junction bases outside the gene matches: 13. Germline assignment: CDR1 SGDLS and CDR2 YYNGEE.